The rows below give T cell receptor beta chains drawn from one sample of a study of T cell responses to AZD1222 COVID-19 vaccine. Using immunoSEQ multiplex PCR, the repertoire was profiled, and TCRdb retains in-frame clones only, with some absent. The table lists roughly 84,000 clones, about 85% of them singletons, with about 1.4% in the top ten. The specimen comprised peripheral blood, sampled on day 0 of AZD1222 vaccination. The receptors come from an adult in good health. Both conserved end residues are part of each CDR3. The D gene is left open where the match is weak. For some rows the clone size is stated as once, few or many, or as a class when expanded; others skip it.

V gene,J gene,D gene,clone size,CDR3 protein,CDR3 DNA
TRBV11-3,TRBJ2-3,NA,NA,CASSIKRRTSRSTDTQYF,TGTGCCAGCAGCATTAAGCGGAGAACTAGCCGAAGCACAGATACGCAGTATTTT
TRBV4-2,TRBJ2-3,NA,NA,CASSQGMRTDTQYF,TGTGCCAGCAGCCAAGGAATGAGGACAGATACGCAGTATTTT
TRBV13,TRBJ1-1,NA,NA,CASSKVFGGQGDMNTEAFF,TGTGCCAGCAGCAAGGTCTTCGGGGGGCAGGGAGACATGAACACTGAAGCTTTCTTT
TRBV6-5,TRBJ1-2,NA,NA,CASSYTGVGGYTF,TGTGCCAGCAGTTACACGGGGGTCGGTGGCTACACCTTC
TRBV7-2,TRBJ2-7,NA,few,CASSRGPPISYEQYF,TGTGCCAGCAGCCGTGGGCCACCAATCTCCTACGAGCAGTACTTC
TRBV6-5,TRBJ1-4,TRBD1,few,CASRKRGTGVEKLFF,TGTGCCAGCCGGAAACGGGGGACAGGGGTTGAAAAACTGTTTTTT
TRBV19,TRBJ2-5,NA,NA,CASSIVGGQETQYF,TGTGCCAGTAGTATAGTGGGGGGCCAAGAGACCCAGTACTTC
TRBV30,TRBJ2-2,TRBD2,NA,CAWWGTSGNTGELFF,TGTGCCTGGTGGGGGACTAGCGGGAACACCGGGGAGCTGTTTTTT
TRBV6-5,TRBJ2-7,NA,NA,CASSRDGRESEQYF,TGTGCCAGCAGTAGGGACGGAAGAGAGAGCGAGCAGTACTTC
TRBV5-1,TRBJ1-4,TRBD1,NA,CASSRGTAGNEKLFF,TGCGCCAGCAGCAGGGGGACAGCCGGTAATGAAAAACTGTTTTTT
TRBV28,TRBJ1-2,TRBD1,NA,CASSSDRGTYYGYTF,TGTGCCAGCAGTTCCGACAGGGGCACCTACTATGGCTACACCTTC
TRBV19,TRBJ1-5,TRBD1,once,CASSPRTGDQPQHF,TGTGCCAGTAGTCCAAGGACAGGGGATCAGCCCCAGCATTTT
TRBV7-2,TRBJ2-2,NA,NA,CASSLIAVLNTGELFF,TGTGCCAGCAGCTTGATAGCGGTACTGAACACCGGGGAGCTGTTTTTT
TRBV7-3,TRBJ2-1,TRBD2,NA,CASSPSAGGAHTEQFF,TGTGCCAGCAGCCCATCAGCGGGAGGGGCCCACACTGAGCAGTTCTTC
TRBV18,TRBJ1-1,TRBD1,NA,CASSPDRLFLEAFF,TGTGCCAGCTCACCGGACAGGCTTTTCCTTGAAGCTTTCTTT
TRBV10-2,TRBJ2-3,NA,NA,CASSPVGGSTDTQYF,TGCGCCAGCAGCCCCGTGGGCGGGAGCACAGATACGCAGTATTTT
TRBV7-3,TRBJ1-5,NA,NA,CASSADRDQPQHF,TGTGCCAGCAGCGCCGACAGAGATCAGCCCCAGCATTTT
TRBV6-6,TRBJ1-4,TRBD1,NA,CASSGQVGGTNEKLFF,TGTGCCAGCAGTGGGCAAGTAGGGGGCACTAATGAAAAACTGTTTTTT
TRBV14,TRBJ1-6,NA,NA,CASSVYGGRSNSPLHF,TGTGCCAGCAGCGTCTACGGCGGCAGGTCTAATTCACCCCTCCACTTT
TRBV11-2,TRBJ1-4,TRBD1,NA,CASSLGQTNEKLFF,TGTGCCAGCAGCTTGGGACAGACTAATGAAAAACTGTTTTTT
TRBV28,TRBJ1-2,TRBD1,NA,CASSEQGYGYTF,TGTGCCAGCAGCGAACAGGGGTATGGCTACACCTTC
TRBV7-9,TRBJ2-7,NA,NA,CASSLGLPSYEQYF,TGTGCCAGCAGCTTAGGGCTACCCTCCTACGAGCAGTACTTC
TRBV5-1,TRBJ1-1,NA,NA,CASSLSRETEAFF,TGCGCCAGCAGCTTGTCGAGGGAAACTGAAGCTTTCTTT
TRBV9,TRBJ1-2,NA,NA,CASSENKRGLPGYTF,TGTGCCAGCAGCGAAAATAAGAGGGGACTTCCTGGCTACACCTTC
TRBV20-1,TRBJ2-3,NA,NA,CSARFDTQYF,TGCAGTGCTAGATTTGATACGCAGTATTTT
TRBV7-8,TRBJ1-4,NA,NA,CASSPNREGKLFF,TGTGCCAGCAGCCCCAACAGGGAAGGAAAACTGTTTTTT
TRBV9,TRBJ2-7,NA,NA,CASSSSGGPSYEQYF,TGTGCCAGCAGCTCCTCAGGCGGGCCGTCCTACGAGCAGTACTTC
TRBV19,TRBJ2-1,TRBD2,NA,CASRPQGLAGGKFF,TGTGCCAGTAGGCCCCAGGGACTAGCGGGAGGGAAGTTCTTC
TRBV6-5,TRBJ2-2,TRBD1,NA,CASSRDRVTGELFF,TGTGCCAGCAGCCGGGACAGGGTTACCGGGGAGCTGTTTTTT
TRBV7-9,TRBJ2-1,TRBD2,NA,CASSLRAGTSGIRNEQFF,TGTGCCAGCAGCTTAAGGGCCGGGACTAGCGGGATTCGGAATGAGCAGTTCTTC
TRBV5-1,TRBJ2-1,TRBD2,once,CASSSGLAAYNEQFF,TGCGCCAGCAGCTCGGGACTAGCAGCCTACAATGAGCAGTTCTTC
TRBV19,TRBJ2-3,NA,NA,CASSIYGAVRSDTQYF,TGTGCCAGTAGTATATATGGAGCGGTGCGCTCAGATACGCAGTATTTT
TRBV25-1,TRBJ2-7,TRBD1,NA,CASSDPGGQGGTYEQYF,TGTGCCAGCAGCGATCCAGGCGGACAGGGGGGAACCTACGAGCAGTACTTC
TRBV14,TRBJ2-3,NA,NA,CASSQDLIGTDTQYF,TGTGCCAGCAGCCAAGATTTGATTGGGACAGATACGCAGTATTTT
TRBV18,TRBJ1-1,NA,NA,CASSQREVGNTEAFF,TGTGCCAGCTCCCAACGGGAGGTGGGGAACACTGAAGCTTTCTTT
TRBV4-2,TRBJ2-7,TRBD2,NA,CASSPSGTSVYEQYF,TGTGCCAGCAGCCCATCCGGGACTAGCGTCTACGAGCAGTACTTC
TRBV19,TRBJ1-3,NA,NA,CASRSGGSGNTIYF,TGTGCCAGCAGGTCGGGAGGATCTGGAAACACCATATATTTT
TRBV2,TRBJ1-1,TRBD1,NA,CASRQGENTEAFF,TGTGCCAGCAGGCAGGGGGAGAACACTGAAGCTTTCTTT
TRBV29-1,TRBJ2-3,NA,NA,CSVPHLGTEQYF,TGCAGCGTTCCTCACCTGGGGACTGAGCAGTATTTT
TRBV19,TRBJ2-7,TRBD2,NA,CASKDEAGDHEQYF,TGTGCCAGTAAAGACGAAGCGGGAGATCACGAGCAGTACTTC
TRBV6-1,TRBJ2-7,TRBD1,NA,CASRFGQGLYEQYF,TGTGCCAGCCGGTTCGGACAGGGGTTATACGAGCAGTACTTC
TRBV6-2/TRBV6-3,TRBJ2-1,TRBD2,NA,CASTPSGSGSNEQFF,TGTGCCAGCACCCCAAGCGGGAGCGGGAGCAATGAGCAGTTCTTC
TRBV7-3,TRBJ2-2,NA,NA,CASSLINTGELFF,TGTGCCAGCAGCTTAATAAACACCGGGGAGCTGTTTTTT
TRBV11-2,TRBJ1-6,NA,NA,CASSLRVAGDNSPLHF,TGTGCCAGCAGCTTAAGGGTGGCAGGGGACAATTCACCCCTCCACTTT
TRBV6-1,TRBJ2-2,NA,NA,CASRTETTGELFF,TGTGCCAGCCGGACTGAAACCACCGGGGAGCTGTTTTTT
TRBV5-5,TRBJ2-5,NA,NA,CASSLSGTRETQYF,TGTGCCAGCAGTCTATCCGGGACCCGCGAGACCCAGTACTTC
TRBV7-2,TRBJ1-1,TRBD1,NA,CASSVTGGRTEAFF,TGTGCCAGCAGCGTAACAGGGGGCCGCACTGAAGCTTTCTTT
TRBV2,TRBJ1-2,NA,NA,CASGFSPNNYGYTF,TGTGCCAGCGGCTTCTCTCCGAATAACTATGGCTACACCTTC
TRBV19,TRBJ1-6,NA,NA,CATNLRQGLTSPLHF,TGTGCCACCAACCTCCGGCAGGGACTAACTTCACCCCTCCACTTT
TRBV18,TRBJ1-1,NA,NA,CASSPYRERNTEAFF,TGTGCCAGCTCACCCTACAGGGAACGGAACACTGAAGCTTTCTTT
TRBV7-8,TRBJ1-5,NA,once,CASSLLGDQPQHF,TGTGCCAGCAGCTTATTAGGGGATCAGCCCCAGCATTTT
TRBV6-6,TRBJ2-1,NA,NA,CASSYGGGDYNEQFF,TGTGCCAGCAGTTACGGAGGGGGTGATTACAATGAGCAGTTCTTC
TRBV24-1,TRBJ1-3,NA,NA,CATSDLQQENTIYF,TGTGCCACCAGTGATTTGCAACAGGAAAACACCATATATTTT